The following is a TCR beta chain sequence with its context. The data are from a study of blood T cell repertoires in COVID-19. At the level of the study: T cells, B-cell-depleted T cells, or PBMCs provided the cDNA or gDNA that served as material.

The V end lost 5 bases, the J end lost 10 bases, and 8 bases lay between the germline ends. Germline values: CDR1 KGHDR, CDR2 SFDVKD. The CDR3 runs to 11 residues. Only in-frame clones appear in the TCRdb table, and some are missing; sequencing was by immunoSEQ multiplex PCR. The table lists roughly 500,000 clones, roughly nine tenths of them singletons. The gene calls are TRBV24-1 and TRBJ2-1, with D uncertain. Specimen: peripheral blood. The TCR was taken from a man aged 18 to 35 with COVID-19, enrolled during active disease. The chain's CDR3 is CATSAWQEQFF. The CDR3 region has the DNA TGTGCCACCAGTGCATGGCAAGAGCAGTTCTTC.